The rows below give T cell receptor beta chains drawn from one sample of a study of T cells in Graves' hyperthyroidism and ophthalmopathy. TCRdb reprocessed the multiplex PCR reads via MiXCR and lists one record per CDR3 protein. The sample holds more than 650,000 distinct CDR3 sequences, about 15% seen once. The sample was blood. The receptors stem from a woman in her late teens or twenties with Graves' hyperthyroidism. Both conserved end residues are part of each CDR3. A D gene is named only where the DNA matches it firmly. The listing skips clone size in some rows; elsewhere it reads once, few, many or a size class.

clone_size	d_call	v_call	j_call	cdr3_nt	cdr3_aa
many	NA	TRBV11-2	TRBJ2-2	TGTGCCAGCAGCTCCGTCCGGGGGTCCAGATACACCGGGGAGCTGTTTTTT	CASSSVRGSRYTGELFF
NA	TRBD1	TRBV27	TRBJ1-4	TGTGCCAGCAGCTTTACCCTGACAGGGTCAAATGAAAAACTGTTTTTT	CASSFTLTGSNEKLFF
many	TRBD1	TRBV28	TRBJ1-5	TGTGCCAGCAGATCTACAGGGGGGAGCAATCAGCCCCAGCATTTT	CASRSTGGSNQPQHF
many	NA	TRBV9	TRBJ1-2	TGTGCCAGCAGCGTAGCGGGAGGAGGCTACACCTTC	CASSVAGGGYTF
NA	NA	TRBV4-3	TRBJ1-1	TGCGCCAGCAGCCAAGGGGGACATTACACTGAAGCTTTCTTT	CASSQGGHYTEAFF
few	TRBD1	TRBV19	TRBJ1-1	TGTGCCAGTATCACAGGGGGCGCGGGCACTGAAGCTTTCTTT	CASITGGAGTEAFF
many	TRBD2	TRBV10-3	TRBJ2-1	TGTGCCATCAGTGAGTCGGCGGGAGGAAATGAGCAGTTCTTC	CAISESAGGNEQFF
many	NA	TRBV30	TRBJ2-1	TGTGCCTGGATGAAGGGGGACTACTCCTACAATGAGCAGTTCTTC	CAWMKGDYSYNEQFF
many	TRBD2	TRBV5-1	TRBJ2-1	TGCGCCAGCAGCACCTGGACTAGCGGGTACCTCAATGAGCAGTTCTTC	CASSTWTSGYLNEQFF
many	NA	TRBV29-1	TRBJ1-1	TGCATCGTAAAAATTGACACGAACACTGAAGCTTTCTTT	CIVKIDTNTEAFF
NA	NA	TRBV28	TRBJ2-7	TGTGCCAGCAGTTTTGGAGTCATCTACGAGCAGTACTTC	CASSFGVIYEQYF
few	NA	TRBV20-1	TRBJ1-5	TGCAGTGCCCTGGACTCCCAGCCTCAAGATCAGCCCCAGCATTTT	CSALDSQPQDQPQHF
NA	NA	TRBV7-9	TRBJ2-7	TGTGCCAGCAGCGGGGTCCGGAATACTGGGCAGTACTTC	CASSGVRNTGQYF
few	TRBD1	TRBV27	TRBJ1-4	TGTGCCAGCACCCTTAAGCGGGGACAGGGCCTTGCAACTAATGAAAAACTGTTTTTT	CASTLKRGQGLATNEKLFF
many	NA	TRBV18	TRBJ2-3	TGTGCCAGCTCACCCCCGCTGGCGATTACAGATACGCAGTATTTT	CASSPPLAITDTQYF
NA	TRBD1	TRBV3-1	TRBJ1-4	TGTGCCAGCAGCCGGGACAGGGGCTTCAAGGAAAAACTGTTTTTT	CASSRDRGFKEKLFF
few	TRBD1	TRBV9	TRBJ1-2	TGTGCCAGCAGCGCCGGACAGGGGCGGAACTATGGCTACACCTTC	CASSAGQGRNYGYTF
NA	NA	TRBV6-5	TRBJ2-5	TGTGCCAGCAGTTACGGACACCACCAAGAGACCCAGTACTTC	CASSYGHHQETQYF
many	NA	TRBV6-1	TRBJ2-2	TGTGCCAGCAACGGGTACAGGACGAACACCGGGGAGCTGTTTTTT	CASNGYRTNTGELFF
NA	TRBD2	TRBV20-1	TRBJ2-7	TGCAGTGCAAAGAGAGGGCGGGAGGATCCGTACGAGCAGTACTTC	CSAKRGREDPYEQYF
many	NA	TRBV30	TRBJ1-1	TGTGCCTGGAGTGTACGGGACTGGGGAGCTTTCTTT	CAWSVRDWGAFF
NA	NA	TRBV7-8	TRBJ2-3	TGTGCCAGCATAGGAGCAGATACGCAGTATTTT	CASIGADTQYF
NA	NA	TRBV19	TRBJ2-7	TGTGCCAGTAGTCCGGGCGTGAATTACGAGCAGTACTTC	CASSPGVNYEQYF
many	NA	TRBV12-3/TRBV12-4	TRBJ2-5	TGTGCCAGCACCCCGGGACACCCCAGGTCCCAGTACTTC	CASTPGHPRSQYF
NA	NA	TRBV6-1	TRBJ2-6	TGTGCCAGCACCTACGGGGGCTCTGGGGCCAACGTCCTGACTTTC	CASTYGGSGANVLTF
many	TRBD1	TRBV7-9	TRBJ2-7	TGTGCCAGCGGTACGGGGGGACAGGGAACCCACGAGCAGTACTTC	CASGTGGQGTHEQYF
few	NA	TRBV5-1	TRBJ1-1	TGCGCCAGCAGCTTGGCCGGGGAGGGCACTGAAGCTTTCTTT	CASSLAGEGTEAFF
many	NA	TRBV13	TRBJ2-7	TGTGCCAGCAGCCCACGGACGGGTTATAGCTCCTACGAGCAGTACTTC	CASSPRTGYSSYEQYF
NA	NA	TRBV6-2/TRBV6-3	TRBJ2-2	TGTGCCAGCAGCGACCGGGCGCTCCCGTCCGGGGAGCTGTTTTTT	CASSDRALPSGELFF
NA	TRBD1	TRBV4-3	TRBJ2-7	TGCGCCAGCAGCCAAGATTTCAGGGGGCTTACCTACGAGCAGTACTTC	CASSQDFRGLTYEQYF
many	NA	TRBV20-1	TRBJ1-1	TGCACCGGCCAGAAAAATATGAACACTGAAGCTTTCTTT	CTGQKNMNTEAFF
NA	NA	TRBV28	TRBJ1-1	NA	CASSDFRGTEAFF
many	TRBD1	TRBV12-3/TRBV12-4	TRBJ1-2	TGTGCCAGCAGTCACCGCGCCGTAGGGGGCGCAAGCTATGGCTACACCTTC	CASSHRAVGGASYGYTF
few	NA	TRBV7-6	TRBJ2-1	TGTGCCAGCAGCTTAGGAGGCGCGGGGGCGCGGAATGAGCAGTTCTTC	CASSLGGAGARNEQFF
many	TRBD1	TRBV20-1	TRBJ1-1	TGCAGTGCTAGAGCTGGTACTAGGGACAGGGGGCTGACTGAAGCTTTCTTT	CSARAGTRDRGLTEAFF